This is a list of T cell receptor beta chains from one sample in a study of molecular identifiers for immune sequencing clone quantification. One entry per CDR3 protein, called by TCRdb with MiXCR from the PCR reads. The data contain about 89,000 distinct CDR3 sequences, under 20% of them singletons. Sequencing used naive CD8+ T cells from blood, with Jurkat cell RNA spiked in. Receptors were obtained from a human donor in good health. Some libraries in this study had Jurkat cell RNA spiked in. CDR3s include the opening cysteine and the closing phenylalanine or tryptophan. A D gene is named only where the DNA matches it firmly.

NA TRBV19 CASSIVTKGTYEQYF
NA TRBV2 CASSESQGLDEQYF
TRBD1 TRBV6-5 CASSYDRAGGTDTQYF
TRBD2 TRBV29-1 CSVVGRGGRDTQYF
TRBD1 TRBV28 CASSLGTGVFDTEAFF
TRBD2 TRBV11-2 CASSLEGLAENSYNEQFF
NA TRBV11-2 CASSLGVLSGNTIYF
TRBD2 TRBV4-1 CASSRGLAGGPGNYEQYF
TRBD2 TRBV4-1 CASSQEGPLAGDHEQYF
NA TRBV7-9 CASSLAGNTYEQYF
NA TRBV5-1 CASSFTQQRNEKLFF
NA TRBV9 CASRPPPSGYPTDTQYF
NA TRBV19 CASSIVHMDPATNEKLFF
NA TRBV18 CASSHGRPGSSGNTIYF
NA TRBV27 CASSRTPQGQPQHF
NA TRBV29-1 CSVGMVDTGELFF
NA TRBV27 CASSLISIPGELFF
NA TRBV29-1 CSGWVGQNTEAFF
NA TRBV29-1 CSGGVNEKLFF
TRBD2 TRBV11-3 CASSQRTSGGHGEPFF
TRBD2 TRBV29-1 CSVELGTSGVYEQYF
NA TRBV6-5 CASSSATWGEKLFF
TRBD2 TRBV12-3/TRBV12-4 CACSLARLAGYTDTQYF
NA TRBV30 CAWSYALNEQFF
TRBD1 TRBV18 CASSRTGDTGELFF
NA TRBV4-3 CASSHRAGELFF
NA TRBV6-5 CASSYVGAEAFF
NA TRBV20-1 CSATSRGVRELFF
NA TRBV6-5 CASSWGDTEAFF
NA TRBV6-5 CASSTDISNQPQHF
NA TRBV28 CASTFGGGNTEAFF
TRBD1 TRBV5-1 CASSSTGTGHYEQYF
TRBD1 TRBV9 CASSPGDTGGSNEQFF
TRBD1 TRBV7-9 CASSLGNRGVGTEAFF
TRBD2 TRBV29-1 CSVEGALAGGHPDTQYF
NA TRBV19 CATSMGEIETQYF
TRBD1 TRBV5-1 CASSVGQGNEAFF
NA TRBV27 CASSLVANTNYGYTF
NA TRBV7-2 CASSQDSYNEQFF
NA TRBV24-1 CATRTGNTGELFF
NA TRBV6-1 CASSELFGGDENIQYF
NA TRBV9 CASSAAGGVGQPQHF
TRBD2 TRBV7-9 CASSYGTSVKVTQYF
NA TRBV5-1 CASSLLDASYEQYF
TRBD2 TRBV7-9 CASSSLAGAPGELFF
NA TRBV19 CASKKGLEGPEAFF
NA TRBV9 CASSVWDNTEAFF
NA TRBV5-6 CASSLVDTVSYEQYF
TRBD2 TRBV5-4 CASSPWSSGSVGEQFF
NA TRBV19 CASGVQGRPYEQYF
NA TRBV28 CASSLTVNPQETQYF
NA TRBV4-3 CASSQGLGEETQYF
NA TRBV2 CASSGVTAANEKLFF
TRBD1 TRBV19 CASSIQGAYNEQFF